The next 28 T cell receptor beta chains were all read from a single sample in a study of response to subunit inactivated influenza vaccine (dated by TCRdb to 2016 to 2019). The protocol used for the library was RT-PCR. Sequencing was performed on an Illumina HiSeq 2500. The public reads were quality trimmed at Q25 with fastp and then assembled into clones with MiXCR by TCRdb, keeping productive beta chains. For every CDR3 protein sequence, its rows merge into one entry that carries the most common genes and DNA. This sample holds 650,000 or so distinct CDR3 sequences; roughly 15% were observed only once. The ten largest clones represent roughly 7.2% of the sample. Here the sequenced sample was PBMCs from blood, taken less than 15 days before vaccination. The receptors here all came from a man aged 45 to 65 who received an inactivated influenza vaccine. Donor details come from another sample of the same person, matched by shared clones.

This clonotype has a handful of counts. The chain combines TRBV9 with TRBJ2-7; TRBD2 is a possible D gene (6 bases). This CDR3 region has 15 residues. With 0 bases removed from V and 8 bases from J, the gap between germline ends came to 18 bases. The germline V gene encodes CDR1 SGDLS and CDR2 YYNGEE. The CDR3 reads CASSVVPGGIYQQYF. As DNA, the CDR3 is TGTGCCAGCAGCGTAGTACCCGGGGGAATTTACCAGCAGTACTTC. Together with reference TRBV9 and TRBJ2-7, the CDR3 gives the full variable domain: DSGVTQTPKHLITATGQRVTLRCSPRSGDLSVYWYQQSLDQGLQFLIQYYNGEERAKGNILERFSAQQFPDLHSELNLSSLELGDSALYFCASSVVPGGIYQQYFGPGTRLTVT.

In its sample, this clonotype was seen many times. The chain couples TRBV28 to TRBJ1-5; a weak D match, TRBD1 (6 bases). Per the germline V gene, CDR1 is MDHEN and CDR2 is SYDVKM. V lost 2 bases and J 5 bases, leaving 19 bases between the germline ends. This CDR3 is 17 amino acids long. DNA for the CDR3: TGTGCCAGCAGTTTACTCCCGGGGTCAGGGGAGGATCAGCCCCAGCATTTT. Its protein product is CASSLLPGSGEDQPQHF.

There are a few counts of this clonotype. The chain couples TRBV7-9 to TRBJ2-3, with TRBD1 as a possible D gene (6 bases). Germline V CDR1 and CDR2: SEHNR, FQNEAQ (reference sequence). CDR3 length equals 14 residues. Deletions cut 4 bases from V and 4 bases from J, with 12 bases between. This CDR3 reads CASSWATGPDTQYF. In DNA, the CDR3 is TGTGCCAGCAGCTGGGCGACAGGCCCAGATACGCAGTATTTT.

The chain joins TRBV7-9 to TRBJ1-2; D ambiguous. The V end was cut by 5 bases, the J end by 5 bases, with 9 bases between. Looked up from germline, CDR1 is SEHNR and CDR2 is FQNEAQ (reference sequence). The CDR3 is 12 residues long. CDR3 in amino acids: CASSPYEYGYTF. CDR3 DNA: TGTGCCAGCAGCCCTTACGAGTATGGCTACACCTTC.

In regard to this clonotype: The junction departs from germline at one end; a sequencing error may be responsible. V and J are TRBV5-4 and TRBJ2-1; the D gene is possibly TRBD1 (6 bases). The CDR3 has 12 amino acids. Germline lookup yields CDR1 SGHNT and CDR2 YYREEE (reference sequence). CDR3 residues: CASTGHYNEQLF. The CDR3 DNA reads TGTGCCAGCACGGGACATTACAATGAGCAGCTCTTC.

This chain joins TRBV4-1 and TRBJ2-1; 14 bases fit TRBD2. The CDR3 is made up of 15 amino acids. Germline V gives CDR1 MGHRA, CDR2 YSYEKL. J gave up 9 bases and V 4 bases, and 5 bases lay outside the gene matches. DNA of the CDR3: TGCGCCAGCAGCCGGACTAGCGGGGGGCCGGGTGAGCAGTTCTTC. Amino acids: CASSRTSGGPGEQFF.

The chain couples TRBV20-1 to TRBJ2-7; tentatively, D is TRBD1 (6 bases). From germline, CDR1 is DFQATT and CDR2 SNEGSKA (reference sequence). CDR3 length equals 16 residues. Trimming pared 6 bases from V and 2 bases from J, leaving 23 bases between. CDR3 residues: CSALERGSGFPYEQYF. The DNA of the CDR3 is TGCAGTGCCCTAGAGAGGGGGTCAGGGTTCCCCTACGAGCAGTACTTC.

J is TRBJ1-5 and V is TRBV20-1; 9 bases are shared with TRBD1. CDR3 length: 15 amino acids. V was pared by 0 bases and J by 6 bases, with 6 bases of the junction left unmatched. CDR1 is DFQATT and CDR2 is SNEGSKA in the germline V gene (reference sequence). The CDR3 nucleotides are TGCAGTGCTAGAGACCCGGGACAGGGAGGTCAGCCCCAGCATTTT. It encodes CSARDPGQGGQPQHF.

This clonotype was counted many times. CDR3 loop: CSVALGARGDQPQHF. Written as DNA, the CDR3 is TGCAGCGTTGCGTTGGGGGCAAGGGGCGATCAGCCCCAGCATTTT. This chain joins TRBV29-1 and TRBJ1-5; weak D call: TRBD1 (6 bases). Germline V lookup: CDR1 SQVTM, CDR2 ANQGSEA. The CDR3 covers 15 residues. V was pared by 4 bases and J by 5 bases, with 18 bases between.

This clonotype has just a few counts. The J gene is TRBJ2-3, the V gene TRBV2; D is uncertain. The CDR3 runs to 13 residues. The V end lost 7 bases, the J end lost 0 bases, and 8 bases lay between the germline ends. CDR1 is SNHLY, CDR2 FYNNEI, per germline. CDR3 in DNA: TGTGCCAGCAATTCAGTCAGCACAGATACGCAGTATTTT. It is translated as CASNSVSTDTQYF.

This clonotype has a handful of counts. The chain carries TRBV6-5 and TRBJ1-1; D is perhaps TRBD1 (6 bases). V shed 2 bases and J shed 3 bases, with 13 bases lying between them. The CDR3 totals 15 residues. CDR1 is MNHEY and CDR2 is SVGAGI in the germline V gene. The CDR3 reads CASSYGSRGDTEAFF. The CDR3 DNA reads TGTGCCAGCAGTTACGGAAGCAGGGGAGACACTGAAGCTTTCTTT.

The V call is TRBV7-2, the J call TRBJ2-5; D not certain. Germline V CDR1 and CDR2: SGHTA, FQGNSA. V was pared by 3 bases and J by 1 base, with 9 bases between. This CDR3 has 14 residues. The CDR3: CASSFGRFQETQYF. The CDR3 DNA is TGTGCCAGCAGCTTTGGGCGGTTCCAAGAGACCCAGTACTTC.

This clonotype was picked up a small number of times. The gene calls are TRBV2 and TRBJ2-1, with 10 bases identical to TRBD2. The length of the CDR3 is 15 residues. Germline CDR1 is SNHLY and CDR2 is FYNNEI. With 3 bases clipped from V and 4 bases from J, the junction kept 3 bases outside the gene matches. This CDR3 reads CASSEISGGYNEQFF. DNA of the CDR3: TGTGCCAGCAGTGAGATTAGCGGGGGGTACAATGAGCAGTTCTTC.

As for this clonotype: The germline gene is not matched at one end of the junction; a read error may be the cause. The CDR3 protein is CASSHSKGLRAVNEQFF. In DNA, the CDR3 is TGTGCCAGCAGTCACTCGAAGGGATTACGGGCGGTCAATGAGCAGTTCTTC. The chain combines TRBV6-5 with TRBJ2-1; unclear D gene. The CDR3 runs to 17 residues. CDR1 MNHEY and CDR2 SVGAGI come from the germline V gene.

J is TRBJ1-5 and V is TRBV7-2; TRBD1 agrees at 7 bases. Germline-derived CDR1 and CDR2 are SGHTA and FQGNSA. The CDR3 runs 14 residues. The junction had 4 bases not matched to a gene; V was cut back by 8 bases and J by 0 bases. The CDR3 DNA reads TGTGCCAGCCAGGGGGAATATAGCAATCAGCCCCAGCATTTT. Amino acid sequence: CASQGEYSNQPQHF.

In DNA form, the CDR3 reads TGCGCCAGCAGCTTAGAAGGGACAGGGAAAGAGACCCAGTACTTC. It translates to CASSLEGTGKETQYF. This chain links TRBV5-1 with TRBJ2-5, with 9 bases matching TRBD1. Per germline, CDR1 SGHRS and CDR2 YFSETQ. The trim removed 2 bases at V and 3 bases at J, leaving 5 bases unmatched. CDR3 length equals 15 residues.

There are many counts of this clonotype. The chain recombines TRBV7-2 with TRBJ1-6; no clear D. The CDR3 extends over 12 amino acids. Germline V gene lookup returns CDR1 SGHTA and CDR2 FQGNSA. V was trimmed by 3 bases and J by 9 bases, leaving 6 bases between them. DNA of the CDR3: TGTGCCAGCAGCTTTCAGACTTCACCCCTCCACTTT. Amino acid sequence: CASSFQTSPLHF.

J is TRBJ2-5 and V is TRBV4-2; unclear D gene. CDR3 length: 16 amino acids. CDR1 is LGHNA, CDR2 YNFKEQ, per germline. With 0 bases removed from V and 1 base from J, the gap between germline ends came to 12 bases. The CDR3 spells CASSQDRMTGQETQYF. The CDR3 nucleotides are TGTGCCAGCAGCCAAGATCGTATGACGGGCCAAGAGACCCAGTACTTC.

The chain has TRBV4-3 and TRBJ2-1, with TRBD2 matching 10 bases. The CDR3 totals 17 residues. Trimming removed 6 bases from V and 2 bases from J; junction bases left unmatched: 10. Germline V lookup: CDR1 LGHNA, CDR2 YSLEER. DNA for the CDR3: TGCGCCAGCAGTCGAATCAAGGGGACTAGCGCCTACAATGAGCAGTTCTTC. Translating gives CASSRIKGTSAYNEQFF.

This clonotype occurred a few times. The chain has TRBV5-1 and TRBJ2-3, with a tentative D call TRBD2 (7 bases). The CDR3 is made up of 17 amino acids. Germline CDR1 reads SGHRS; CDR2 reads YFSETQ. Trimming left V 3 bases short and J 5 bases short, with 22 bases between. The CDR3 region has the DNA TGCGCCAGCAGCTACAACCCCGGGGGGCCGGGTGGAGATACGCAGTATTTT. It translates to CASSYNPGGPGGDTQYF.

This clonotype came up a few times. This chain connects TRBV2 to TRBJ2-7; TRBD2 might be the D (6 bases). The germline V gene has CDR1 SNHLY and CDR2 FYNNEI. With 2 bases removed from V and 2 bases from J, the gap between germline ends came to 10 bases. CDR3 length: 14 residues. The CDR3 here is CASSENGSPYEQYF. The DNA of the CDR3 is TGTGCCAGCAGTGAAAACGGGAGCCCCTACGAGCAGTACTTC. The variable domain in full, completed from reference TRBV2 and TRBJ2-7, reads EPEVTQTPSHQVTQMGQEVILRCVPISNHLYFYWYRQILGQKVEFLVSFYNNEISEKSEIFDDQFSVERPDGSNFTLKIRSTKLEDSAMYFCASSENGSPYEQYFGPGTRLTVT.

This clonotype occurred a few times. The chain has TRBV7-9 and TRBJ2-7, with D hard to call. Germline V gene sequence: CDR1 SEHNR, CDR2 FQNEAQ (reference sequence). V shed 2 bases and J shed 3 bases, with 11 bases lying between them. CDR3 length: 14 residues. CDR3 loop: CASSLFGPNYEQYF. CDR3 in DNA: TGTGCCAGCAGCTTATTCGGTCCTAACTACGAGCAGTACTTC.

The chain recombines TRBV2 with TRBJ1-5, with 11 bases fitting TRBD1. The length of the CDR3 is 15 residues. V was pared by 3 bases and J by 6 bases, with 4 bases of the junction left unmatched. Germline CDR1 reads SNHLY; CDR2 reads FYNNEI. The CDR3 DNA is TGTGCCAGCAGTGAGGACAGGGGGCAGGTTCAGCCCCAGCATTTT. It specifies CASSEDRGQVQPQHF. Using reference TRBV2 and TRBJ1-5 for the parts outside the CDR3, the full variable domain is EPEVTQTPSHQVTQMGQEVILRCVPISNHLYFYWYRQILGQKVEFLVSFYNNEISEKSEIFDDQFSVERPDGSNFTLKIRSTKLEDSAMYFCASSEDRGQVQPQHFGDGTRLSIL.

The chain uses TRBV12-3 or TRBV12-4 and TRBJ1-5, with unresolved D. The ends were cut back, 5 bases at V and 3 bases at J, with 11 bases in the middle. The CDR3 runs to 14 residues. CDR3 DNA: TGTGCCAGCAGTCCCAGAGATACCAATCAGCCCCAGCATTTT. It yields the protein CASSPRDTNQPQHF.

This chain connects TRBV6-4 to TRBJ2-3, with D uncertain. The CDR3 contains 15 residues. Germline V lookup: CDR1 MRHNA, CDR2 SNTAGT. Trimming shortened V by 3 bases and J by 4 bases, and 14 bases separated the two germline ends. The CDR3 spells CASSDVGLGADTQYF. For the CDR3, the DNA is TGTGCCAGCAGTGATGTCGGCCTTGGTGCAGATACGCAGTATTTT.

This chain joins TRBV20-1 and TRBJ2-2; 13 nucleotides agree with TRBD2. Per germline, CDR1 DFQATT and CDR2 SNEGSKA (reference sequence). The CDR3 consists of 16 residues. The J segment lost 5 bases and the V segment lost 2 bases, leaving 5 bases of the junction unmatched. CDR3 bases: TGCAGTGCTAGACCGGGACTAGCGGGGACTACCGGGGAGCTGTTTTTT. Amino acids: CSARPGLAGTTGELFF.

The CDR3 DNA sequence: TGCGCCAGCAGCCAAGATGGTCTAGCGGGCGGGATGAACGAGCAGTTCTTC. Amino acids: CASSQDGLAGGMNEQFF. The chain joins TRBV4-3 to TRBJ2-1; 8 bases map to TRBD2. V shed 0 bases, J shed 10 bases, and the junction held 14 bases outside the gene matches. The V gene's germline CDR1 is LGHNA and CDR2 YSLEER. This CDR3 is built from 17 residues.

The chain links TRBV20-1 to TRBJ2-7, with D uncertain. This CDR3 spans 12 amino acids. V dropped 5 bases and J dropped 1 base, with 9 bases sitting between them. Germline V lookup: CDR1 DFQATT, CDR2 SNEGSKA (reference sequence). The CDR3, as DNA: TGCAGTGCTCCAGACCCGTCCTACGAGCAGTACTTC. This encodes CSAPDPSYEQYF.